Listed below are T cell receptor beta chains from one sample, sequenced in a study of blood T cells in healthy people across ages. TCRdb re-derived calls from the 5' RACE reads in MiXCR, one entry per CDR3 protein. The table records hundreds of thousands of distinct CDR3 sequences, around 24% of them present only once. These sequences were also reported in another study, on T cells of mothers and their children.

The sample was blood. The source of these receptors is a boy aged 5-17 years in good health. Each CDR3 is given with its conserved first and last residue. A D gene is named only where the DNA matches it firmly. Some rows have no size entry. The others give once, few or many, or a class for an expanded clone.

d_gene	v_gene	abundance	j_gene	CDR3aa	CDR3nt
.	TRBV7-6	.	TRBJ2-2	CASSLETLSGELFF	TGTGCCAGCAGCTTAGAGACCCTGTCCGGGGAGCTGTTTTTT
.	TRBV20-1	few	TRBJ2-2	CSARDWDSGSDSGELFF	TGCAGTGCTAGAGATTGGGATAGCGGGTCGGACAGCGGGGAGCTGTTTTTT
.	TRBV7-9	few	TRBJ2-3	CASGAPTDTQYF	TGTGCCAGCGGGGCGCCCACAGATACGCAGTATTTT
.	TRBV7-9	.	TRBJ1-5	CASASDQPQHF	TGTGCCAGCGCATCGGATCAGCCCCAGCATTTT
.	TRBV5-1	.	TRBJ1-1	CASSLDRPAGGTEVFF	TGCGCCAGCAGCTTGGATCGGCCCGCAGGAGGCACTGAAGTTTTCTTT
.	TRBV2	.	TRBJ1-4	CASSEVWARGAPNEKLFF	TGTGCCAGCAGTGAGGTCTGGGCTAGGGGAGCTCCAAATGAAAAACTGTTTTTT
.	TRBV20-1	.	TRBJ1-2	CSARDDRQNLYGYTF	TGCAGTGCTAGAGATGACAGACAAAACCTCTATGGCTACACCTTC
.	TRBV9	few	TRBJ2-1	CASSVEGDRNNEQFF	TGTGCCAGCAGCGTAGAAGGCGACAGGAACAATGAGCAGTTCTTC
.	TRBV6-6	.	TRBJ2-3	CASSYYVPSTDTQYF	TGTGCCAGCAGTTACTACGTCCCCTCCACAGATACGCAGTATTTT
.	TRBV7-9	few	TRBJ1-2	CASNTGRGYTF	TGTGCCAGCAACACGGGGCGTGGCTACACCTTC
.	TRBV2	few	TRBJ2-7	CASTARSSYEQYF	TGTGCCAGCACAGCAAGGAGCTCCTACGAGCAGTACTTC
.	TRBV4-2	.	TRBJ1-5	CASSQEEAGNQPQHF	TGTGCCAGCAGCCAAGAAGAGGCGGGTAATCAGCCCCAGCATTTT
TRBD2	TRBV4-3	.	TRBJ2-4	CASSQDTGLAGLFDIQYF	TGCGCCAGCAGCCAAGATACGGGACTAGCGGGGCTTTTTGACATTCAGTACTTC
.	TRBV4-1	few	TRBJ2-5	CASSRGSRAGGETQYF	TGCGCCAGCAGCCGGGGCAGTCGGGCAGGAGGGGAGACCCAGTACTTC
.	TRBV12-3/TRBV12-4	few	TRBJ1-5	CASSPAGGSQPQHF	TGTGCCAGCAGCCCCGCGGGGGGGAGTCAGCCCCAGCATTTT
.	TRBV3-1	.	TRBJ1-4	CASSQVYRANEKLFF	TGTGCCAGCAGCCAAGTATACAGAGCTAATGAAAAACTGTTTTTT
TRBD1	TRBV7-2	.	TRBJ1-1	CASSFPTGETLDTEAFF	TGTGCCAGCAGCTTCCCCACAGGGGAGACCCTGGACACTGAAGCTTTCTTT
.	TRBV6-5	few	TRBJ2-3	CASSYSVGETDTQYF	TGTGCCAGCAGTTATAGTGTCGGTGAGACAGATACGCAGTATTTT
.	TRBV4-3	few	TRBJ2-5	CASSQDHWQETQYF	TGCGCCAGCAGCCAAGACCACTGGCAAGAGACCCAGTACTTC
.	TRBV28	many	TRBJ2-7	CASSFGDRDYEQYF	TGTGCCAGCAGTTTTGGAGACAGAGACTACGAGCAGTACTTC
.	TRBV6-2/TRBV6-3	.	TRBJ2-3	CASTPRRSGASTDTQYF	TGTGCCAGCACCCCAAGACGAAGCGGAGCAAGCACAGATACGCAGTATTTT
.	TRBV20-1	.	TRBJ2-7	CSASYPRGRREQYF	TGCAGTGCTAGTTATCCGCGGGGACGAAGGGAGCAGTACTTC
.	TRBV11-2	.	TRBJ1-1	CASSLMGTQLNTGAFF	TGTGCCAGCAGCTTAATGGGTACCCAGCTGAACACTGGAGCTTTCTTT
TRBD1	TRBV7-9	few	TRBJ2-5	CASSLPKTGEETQYF	TGTGCCAGCAGCTTACCAAAGACAGGGGAAGAGACCCAGTACTTC
.	TRBV28	many	TRBJ2-5	CASRKPPMTVAQETQYF	TGTGCCAGCAGGAAACCCCCAATGACAGTAGCACAAGAGACCCAGTACTTC
TRBD2	TRBV7-3	few	TRBJ2-1	CASSPHLTSGRDEQFF	TGTGCCAGCAGTCCCCACCTGACTAGCGGGAGGGATGAGCAGTTCTTC
.	TRBV6-4	.	TRBJ2-1	CASSAGDYNEQFF	TGTGCCAGCAGTGCGGGGGACTACAATGAGCAGTTCTTC
TRBD2	TRBV20-1	.	TRBJ2-7	CSARDLAGGPHEQYF	TGCAGTGCTAGAGATTTAGCGGGGGGGCCCCACGAGCAGTACTTC
.	TRBV6-2/TRBV6-3	.	TRBJ1-1	CASREYTEAFF	TGTGCCAGCAGGGAATACACTGAAGCTTTCTTT
TRBD1	TRBV7-2	few	TRBJ1-5	CASSLAGTGNQPQHF	TGTGCCAGCAGCTTAGCCGGGACAGGGAACCAGCCCCAGCATTTT
TRBD1	TRBV18	.	TRBJ1-2	CASSPPGQGANYGYTF	TGTGCCAGCTCACCCCCGGGACAGGGAGCTAACTATGGCTACACCTTC
.	TRBV27	.	TRBJ1-5	CASSTGQFQPQHF	TGTGCCAGCAGCACGGGACAATTTCAGCCCCAGCATTTT
.	TRBV6-2/TRBV6-3	.	TRBJ2-2	CATLRGKAWAGELFF	TGTGCCACCCTAAGGGGAAAGGCTTGGGCCGGGGAGCTGTTTTTT
.	TRBV9	.	TRBJ2-7	CASSVDMDPSYEQYF	TGTGCCAGCAGCGTAGACATGGATCCCTCCTACGAGCAGTACTTC
TRBD2	TRBV7-9	.	TRBJ2-7	CASSFPWGGEAYEQYF	TGTGCCAGCAGCTTCCCATGGGGGGGGGAGGCCTACGAGCAGTACTTC
.	TRBV29-1	.	TRBJ1-4	CSVRAENEKLFF	TGCAGCGTTCGGGCAGAGAATGAAAAACTGTTTTTT